This T cell receptor (beta chain) was recorded in a study of CD8+CD57+ T cells in acquired aplastic anemia. Sequencing involved patients with CD8+CD57+ cell expansion previously shown by flow cytometry. Each patient had severe acquired aplastic anemia. Untreated patients provided the blood samples, with no therapy given before sampling. The V and J ends lost 6 bases and 5 bases respectively, with 17 bases between them. Germline assignment: CDR1 SNHLY and CDR2 FYNNEI. This CDR3 comprises 15 residues. Template material for TCR beta VDJ and CDR3 profiling consisted of genomic DNA. One entry per CDR3 protein results from TCRdb running MiXCR on the reads. The repertoire consists of 160,000 or so distinct CDR3 sequences, with 47% occurring once and the leading ten covering around 2.9%.

The chain has TRBV2 and TRBJ1-5; D is uncertain. Sequencing was done on a sample of sorted CD4+, CD8+, or CD8+CD57+ T cells (not recorded which) from PBMCs. The receptor was isolated from a human donor with aplastic anemia. CDR3 region: CASSENLDGYQPQHF. In nucleotides, the CDR3 is TGTGCCAGCAGCGAAAACCTAGACGGGTATCAGCCCCAGCATTTT.